The entry below describes one T cell receptor (beta chain). Antigen specificity is unknown. The data stem from a study of vaccination effects on CD4 cells after COVID-19. Sequencing followed a ViraFEST assay step that expanded antigen-specific CD4+ T cells with viral peptide pools. Isolation of CD4+ T cells took place after 10 days of culture. Two-dose BNT162b2 or mRNA-1273 vaccination was given to participants. Absence of prior SARS-CoV-2 infection characterized the vaccine recipients, who showed negative nucleocapsid antibodies. The junction had 8 bases not matched to a gene; V was cut back by 5 bases and J by 4 bases. Germline assignment: CDR1 KGHDR and CDR2 SFDVKD. CDR3 length: 15 amino acids. Clones were read by immunoSEQ multiplex PCR, and TCRdb kept only the in-frame ones, dropping some. Here the sample spans some 30,000 clones, more than 75% being singletons. Study results and limitations: Researchers reported few convalescent patients and no early post-infection timepoints in the study.

This receptor was identified in a human donor who received a COVID-19 vaccine. Some clones in this sample may be carry-over from other donors' samples. Sequenced material: CD4+ T cells from PBMCs cultured with HCoV-NL63 spike peptides, taken after COVID-19 vaccination. The chain carries TRBV24-1 and TRBJ2-5; 8 bases map to TRBD2. Here the CDR3 reads CATSAGGGLRETQYF. In DNA, the CDR3 is TGTGCCACCAGTGCCGGGGGGGGTTTGAGAGAGACCCAGTACTTC.